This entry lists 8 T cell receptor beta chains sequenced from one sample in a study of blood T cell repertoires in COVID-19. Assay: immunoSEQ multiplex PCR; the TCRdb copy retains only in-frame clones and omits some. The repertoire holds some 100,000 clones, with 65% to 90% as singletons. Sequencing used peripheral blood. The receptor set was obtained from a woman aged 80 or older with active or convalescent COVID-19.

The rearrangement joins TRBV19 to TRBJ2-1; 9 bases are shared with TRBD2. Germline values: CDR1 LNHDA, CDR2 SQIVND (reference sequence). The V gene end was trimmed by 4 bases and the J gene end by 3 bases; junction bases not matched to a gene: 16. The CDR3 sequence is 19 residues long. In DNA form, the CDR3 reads TGTGCCAGTAGTACAGGGGGGCTAGCGGGAAATTACGGCTACAATGAGCAGTTCTTC. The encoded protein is CASSTGGLAGNYGYNEQFF.

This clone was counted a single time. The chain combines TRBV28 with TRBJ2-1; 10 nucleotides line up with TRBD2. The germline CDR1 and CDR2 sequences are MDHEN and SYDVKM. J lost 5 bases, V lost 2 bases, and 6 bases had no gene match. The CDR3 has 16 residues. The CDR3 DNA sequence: TGTGCCAGCAGTTTACCCCGACTAGCGGGTCACAATGAGCAGTTCTTC. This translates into CASSLPRLAGHNEQFF.

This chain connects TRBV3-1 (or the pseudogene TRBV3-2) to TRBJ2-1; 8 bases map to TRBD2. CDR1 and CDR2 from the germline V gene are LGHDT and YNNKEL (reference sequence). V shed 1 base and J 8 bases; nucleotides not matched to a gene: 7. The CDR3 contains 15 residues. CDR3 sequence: CASSQASGSFYEQFF. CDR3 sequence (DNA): TGTGCCAGCAGCCAAGCCAGCGGGAGTTTCTATGAGCAGTTCTTC.

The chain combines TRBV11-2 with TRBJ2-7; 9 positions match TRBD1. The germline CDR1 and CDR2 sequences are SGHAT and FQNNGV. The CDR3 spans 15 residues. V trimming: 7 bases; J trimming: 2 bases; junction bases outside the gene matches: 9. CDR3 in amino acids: CASTKRQGGTYEQYF. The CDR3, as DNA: TGTGCCAGCACCAAGAGACAGGGGGGTACCTACGAGCAGTACTTC.

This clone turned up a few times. This CDR3 reads CASSKGQGRQETQYF. The CDR3 DNA sequence: TGTGCCAGCAGTAAGGGACAGGGTAGACAAGAGACCCAGTACTTC. The chain is built from TRBV9 and TRBJ2-5; TRBD1 agrees at 9 bases. V lost 5 bases to trimming and J lost 2 bases; unmatched junction nucleotides: 7. Germline CDR1 and CDR2: SGDLS and YYNGEE. The CDR3 spans 15 residues.

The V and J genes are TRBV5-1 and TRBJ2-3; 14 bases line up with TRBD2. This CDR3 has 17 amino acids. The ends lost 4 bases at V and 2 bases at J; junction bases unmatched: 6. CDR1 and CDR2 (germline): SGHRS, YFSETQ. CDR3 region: CASSPSGLAGVTDTQYF. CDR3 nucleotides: TGCGCCAGCAGCCCTTCGGGACTAGCGGGAGTCACAGATACGCAGTATTTT.

The CDR3 bases are TGCGCCAGCAGCCCCCCGGGACAAAGGGGCACCGGGGAGCTGTTTTTT. Protein product: CASSPPGQRGTGELFF. The chain uses TRBV5-1 and TRBJ2-2, with D perhaps TRBD1 (6 bases). This CDR3 spans 16 amino acids. Trimming removed 4 bases at V and 4 bases at J, with 17 bases between. In germline, CDR1 is SGHRS, CDR2 YFSETQ.

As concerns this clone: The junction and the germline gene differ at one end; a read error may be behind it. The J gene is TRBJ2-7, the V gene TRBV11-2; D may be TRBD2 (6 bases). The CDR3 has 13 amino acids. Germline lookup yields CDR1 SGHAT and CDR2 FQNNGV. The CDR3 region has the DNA TGTGCCAGCAGCCTAGGGACCGCACGGGAGCAATACTTC. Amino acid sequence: CASSLGTAREQYF.